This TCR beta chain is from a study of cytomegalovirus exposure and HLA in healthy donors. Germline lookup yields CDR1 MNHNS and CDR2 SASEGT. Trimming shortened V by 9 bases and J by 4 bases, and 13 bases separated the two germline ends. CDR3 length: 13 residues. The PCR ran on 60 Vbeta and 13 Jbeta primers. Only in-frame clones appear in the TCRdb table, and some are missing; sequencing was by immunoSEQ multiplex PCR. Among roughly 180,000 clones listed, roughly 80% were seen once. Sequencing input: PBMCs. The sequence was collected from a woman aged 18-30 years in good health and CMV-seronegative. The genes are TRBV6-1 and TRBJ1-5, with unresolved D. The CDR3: CASDMGGNQPQHF. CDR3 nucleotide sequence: TGTGCCAGTGATATGGGAGGGAATCAGCCCCAGCATTTT.